Reported below is one TCR beta chain. Libraries were prepared by immunoSEQ multiplex PCR; TCRdb keeps only in-frame clonotypes and omits some of them. This sample has 1,100,000 or so clones, with around 78% found just once. This specimen comes from a study of shared clonotypes between healthy human individuals. Study-wide context: Used for every donor were three CD4 naive, three CD4 memory, two CD8 naive and one CD8 memory plate.

The V segment lost 2 bases and the J segment 5 bases; nucleotides outside the gene matches: 3. This CDR3 contains 16 residues. The germline V gene encodes CDR1 SGHTA and CDR2 FQGTGA. V gene TRBV7-3 combines with J gene TRBJ2-1; 13 bases are a match to TRBD2. This receptor was taken from a man between 18 and 29 years old in good health. Some clones in this sample may be carry-over from other donors' samples. The material sequenced was memory CD4+ T cells from PBMCs. Subset of the sample: CD45RA-negative fraction. CDR3 loop: CASSLWGTSGNNEQFF. DNA for the CDR3: TGTGCCAGCAGCTTATGGGGGACTAGCGGGAACAATGAGCAGTTCTTC.